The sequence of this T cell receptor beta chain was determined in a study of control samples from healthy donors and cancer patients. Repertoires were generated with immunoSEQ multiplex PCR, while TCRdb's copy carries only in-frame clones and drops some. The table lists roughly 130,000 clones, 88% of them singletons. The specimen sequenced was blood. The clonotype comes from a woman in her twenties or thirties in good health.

The CDR3, as DNA: TGCGCCAGCAGCTTGGAAGGGACCCAGTACTTC. Protein: CASSLEGTQYF. The gene calls are TRBV5-1 and TRBJ2-5; unclear D gene. In germline, CDR1 is SGHRS, CDR2 YFSETQ. The CDR3 length is 11 residues. V lost 0 bases, J lost 7 bases, and 4 bases lay in between.